The 30 T cell receptor beta chains in this list originate from one sample, sequenced in a study of graft-versus-host responses after intestinal transplantation. These receptors' antigens are unknown. TCRdb's table, derived via immunoSEQ multiplex PCR, lists solely in-frame clones and lacks some. This sample has more than 95,000 clones, with 93% found just once. The sequenced sample was unstimulated CD8+ T cells sorted from spleen or lymph node cells, obtained before intestinal transplant. The origin of the receptors is a human donor who received an intestinal transplant.

This chain joins TRBV19 and TRBJ1-1; the D is unclear. The CDR3 is 13 amino acids. V was cut by 1 base and J by 5 bases, with 8 bases left in between. Looked up from germline, CDR1 is LNHDA and CDR2 is SQIVND (reference sequence). Written as DNA, the CDR3 is TGTGCCAGTAGTATAGGCTTGGGGACTGAAGCTTTCTTT. Amino acid sequence: CASSIGLGTEAFF. Using reference TRBV19 and TRBJ1-1 for the parts outside the CDR3, the full variable domain is DGGITQSPKYLFRKEGQNVTLSCEQNLNHDAMYWYRQDPGQGLRLIYYSQIVNDFQKGDIAEGYSVSREKKESFPLTVTSAQKNPTAFYLCASSIGLGTEAFFGQGTRLTVV.

The V and J genes are TRBV30 and TRBJ2-1; D is possibly TRBD2 (6 bases). Germline CDR1 is GTSNPN and CDR2 is SVGIG (reference sequence). Trimming stripped 2 bases from V and 6 bases from J, with 17 bases between. This CDR3 is built from 15 residues. The CDR3 sequence: CAWSPGTAKSNEQFF. CDR3 in DNA: TGTGCCTGGAGTCCCGGGACTGCCAAATCCAATGAGCAGTTCTTC. Complete variable domain (other parts from reference TRBV30 and TRBJ2-1): SQTIHQWPATLVQPVGSPLSLECTVEGTSNPNLYWYRQAAGRGLQLLFYSVGIGQISSEVPQNLSASRPQDRQFILSSKKLLLSDSGFYLCAWSPGTAKSNEQFFGPGTRLTVL.

V usage is TRBV19 and J usage is TRBJ1-1, with D unresolved. Germline assignment: CDR1 LNHDA and CDR2 SQIVND (reference sequence). This CDR3 region has 12 residues. V gave up 6 bases and J gave up 1 base, with 6 bases separating them. The CDR3 region is CASSAGNTEAFF. CDR3 coding DNA: TGTGCCAGTAGCGCAGGGAACACTGAAGCTTTCTTT.

The chain is built from TRBV19 and TRBJ1-1, with D hard to call. Trimming left V 3 bases short and J 7 bases short, with 12 bases between. This CDR3 spans 13 amino acids. Germline values: CDR1 LNHDA, CDR2 SQIVND (reference sequence). The DNA of the CDR3 is TGTGCCAGTAGTATCGCTGGATTCGGTGAAGCTTTCTTT. Protein product: CASSIAGFGEAFF.

The chain links TRBV19 to TRBJ2-7; D is possibly TRBD1 or TRBD2 (5 bases each). This CDR3 region has 14 residues. Germline-derived CDR1 and CDR2 are LNHDA and SQIVND (reference sequence). The V end lost 3 bases, the J end lost 5 bases, and 14 bases lay between the germline ends. This CDR3 reads CASSISSGANEQYF. In nucleotides, the CDR3 is TGTGCCAGTAGTATTTCATCCGGGGCCAACGAGCAGTACTTC.

The gene calls are TRBV10-3 and TRBJ2-1; D call uncertain. V was trimmed by 3 bases and J by 16 bases, leaving 10 bases between them. CDR1 and CDR2 (germline): ENHRY, SYGVKD. This CDR3 spans 10 amino acids. CDR3 loop: CAISEGVLFF. The CDR3 nucleotides are TGTGCCATCAGTGAAGGTGTACTTTTCTTC.

This chain links TRBV27 with TRBJ2-7; 8 bases are a match to TRBD2. V lost 5 bases and J lost 2; bases outside the gene matches: 5. The length of the CDR3 is 14 residues. CDR1 MNHEY and CDR2 SMNVEV come from the germline V gene (reference sequence). The CDR3 here is CASSPRGGTYEQYF. The CDR3 DNA reads TGTGCCAGCAGTCCCCGGGGGGGGACCTACGAGCAGTACTTC.

The V gene is TRBV6-6, the J gene TRBJ1-1; D unclear. V was shortened by 5 bases and J by 3 bases, with 7 bases between the two germline ends. The CDR3 consists of 12 residues. The germline V gene encodes CDR1 MNHNY and CDR2 SVGAGI (reference sequence). In nucleotides, the CDR3 is TGTGCCAGCAGTCAGGAGGACACTGAAGCTTTCTTT. Its protein is CASSQEDTEAFF.

The genes are TRBV7-9 and TRBJ1-1, with a possible D match to TRBD1 (6 bases). V was pared by 4 bases and J by 4 bases, with 19 bases between. The CDR3 length is 16 residues. The germline gives CDR1 SEHNR, CDR2 FQNEAQ (reference sequence). CDR3 nucleotide sequence: TGTGCCAGCAGCTCCTCCCGGGGGGCCTTGGGCACTGAAGCTTTCTTT. Its protein is CASSSSRGALGTEAFF.

This chain uses TRBV5-1 with TRBJ2-5, with D perhaps TRBD2 (6 bases). Trimming shortened V by 0 bases and J by 0 bases, and 9 bases separated the two germline ends. Germline values: CDR1 SGHRS, CDR2 YFSETQ. This CDR3 comprises 15 residues. CDR3 sequence reads: CASSLATGDQETQYF. DNA of the CDR3: TGCGCCAGCAGCTTGGCCACGGGAGACCAAGAGACCCAGTACTTC.

This chain uses TRBV11-3 with TRBJ2-7; possible D gene TRBD1, 5 bases. With 0 bases removed from V and 3 bases from J, the gap between germline ends came to 15 bases. CDR3 size: 16 residues. Germline CDR1 is SGHNT and CDR2 is YENEEA. In nucleotides, the CDR3 is TGTGCCAGCAGCTTAGATCGAACAGGAGATCACTACGAGCAGTACTTC. It codes for CASSLDRTGDHYEQYF.

This sequence joins TRBV18 and TRBJ2-1; D not resolved. V shed 2 bases and J shed 2 bases, with 10 bases lying between them. Germline V gives CDR1 KGHSH, CDR2 LQKENI. There are 15 residues in the CDR3. This CDR3 reads CASSPSDLAYNEQFF. The CDR3 coding sequence is TGTGCCAGCTCACCAAGTGACCTGGCCTACAATGAGCAGTTCTTC.

The chain uses TRBV27 and TRBJ1-1; D might be TRBD1 (6 bases). CDR3 length: 12 residues. Germline V gene data show CDR1 as MNHEY and CDR2 as SMNVEV (reference sequence). V lost 5 bases and J 5 bases, leaving 9 bases between the germline ends. This chain's CDR3 is CASSPQGTEAFF. CDR3 DNA: TGTGCCAGCAGTCCGCAGGGGACTGAAGCTTTCTTT.

The chain links TRBV7-9 to TRBJ1-1; D is unresolved. CDR1 and CDR2 (germline): SEHNR, FQNEAQ (reference sequence). The CDR3 loop spans 15 amino acids. V was shortened by 1 base and J by 0 bases, with 9 bases between the two germline ends. CDR3 sequence reads: CASSLGWGLNTEAFF. CDR3 coding DNA: TGTGCCAGCAGCTTAGGTTGGGGTTTGAACACTGAAGCTTTCTTT.

This sequence joins TRBV25-1 and TRBJ2-5; D unresolved. Germline V gene sequence: CDR1 MGHDK, CDR2 SYGVNS. V was trimmed by 2 bases and J by 4 bases, leaving 2 bases between them. CDR3 length: 11 residues. The CDR3 region is CASSEAETQYF. The CDR3 nucleotides read TGTGCCAGCAGTGAAGCAGAGACCCAGTACTTC. Using reference TRBV25-1 and TRBJ2-5 for the parts outside the CDR3, the full variable domain is EADIYQTPRYLVIGTGKKITLECSQTMGHDKMYWYQQDPGMELHLIHYSYGVNSTEKGDLSSESTVSRIRTEHFPLTLESARPSHTSQYLCASSEAETQYFGPGTRLLVL.

The genes are TRBV7-6 and TRBJ2-3, with 12 bases fitting TRBD2. Germline V lookup: CDR1 SGHVS, CDR2 FNYEAQ. This CDR3 region has 15 residues. V dropped 4 bases and J dropped 1; count of bases not matched to a gene: 0. The chain's CDR3 is CASSWTSGGTDTQYF. CDR3 DNA: TGTGCCAGCAGCTGGACTAGCGGGGGCACAGATACGCAGTATTTT.

This clone occurred a few times. The V gene is TRBV7-9, the J gene TRBJ1-2; D is unresolved. The germline gives CDR1 SEHNR, CDR2 FQNEAQ (reference sequence). Between the trimmed V and J ends, which lost 4 bases and 4 bases, there was a span of 10 bases. CDR3 length: 13 amino acids. The CDR3 region has the DNA TGTGCCAGCAGCTCTTTCGGGGTCTATGGCTACACCTTC. Amino acids: CASSSFGVYGYTF.

The genes are TRBV6-1 and TRBJ1-1; maybe TRBD1 (5 bases). The V end was cut by 3 bases, the J end by 0 bases, with 8 bases between. From germline, CDR1 is MNHNS and CDR2 SASEGT. CDR3 length equals 14 residues. The CDR3 DNA sequence: TGTGCCAGCAGTGAGGGACTCTTGAACACTGAAGCTTTCTTT. Translated, it gives CASSEGLLNTEAFF.

Regarding this clone: This specimen includes other DNA sequences encoding the same CDR3. The rearrangement joins TRBV6-5 to TRBJ2-1; D might be TRBD2 (5 bases). The CDR3 has 12 amino acids. Trimming removed 2 bases at V and 7 bases at J, with 6 bases between. Per germline, CDR1 MNHEY and CDR2 SVGAGI. The CDR3 loop reads CASSYPGNEQFF. CDR3 DNA sequence: TGTGCCAGCAGTTACCCGGGGAATGAGCAGTTCTTC.

The chain combines TRBV7-9 with TRBJ2-5; tentative D call: TRBD1 (5 bases). V shed 5 bases and J shed 5 bases, with 15 bases lying between them. The CDR3 covers 14 residues. CDR1 SEHNR and CDR2 FQNEAQ come from the germline V gene (reference sequence). In DNA form, the CDR3 reads TGTGCCAGCAGCCCGGACCCAAGGGGTGAGACCCAGTACTTC. This encodes CASSPDPRGETQYF. The complete variable domain, with remaining parts taken from reference TRBV7-9 and TRBJ2-5, reads DTGVSQNPRHKITKRGQNVTFRCDPISEHNRLYWYRQTLGQGPEFLTYFQNEAQLEKSRLLSDRFSAERPKGSFSTLEIQRTEQGDSAMYLCASSPDPRGETQYFGPGTRLLVL.

J is TRBJ2-1 and V is TRBV27; D is possibly TRBD1 or TRBD2 (5 bases each). The CDR3 runs to 12 residues. V was cut by 6 bases and J by 10 bases, with 13 bases left in between. Germline lookup yields CDR1 MNHEY and CDR2 SMNVEV (reference sequence). The CDR3, as DNA: TGTGCCAGCAGCAGGGACCCGGGGGAGCAGTTCTTC. Protein: CASSRDPGEQFF.

CDR3 in amino acids: CASTSGQVGEQYF. CDR3 DNA sequence: TGTGCCAGCACTTCGGGACAGGTGGGAGAGCAGTACTTC. This rearrangement joins TRBV6-6 to TRBJ2-7, with 8 bases fitting TRBD1. Trimming at V came to 7 bases and at J to 7 bases, leaving 9 bases not matched to a gene. Germline values: CDR1 MNHNY, CDR2 SVGAGI (reference sequence). The CDR3 runs 13 residues.

CDR3 DNA: TGTGCCAGCAGTGTCGAGGCAGGGAATTACGAGCAGTACTTC. Encoded protein: CASSVEAGNYEQYF. V usage is TRBV9 and J usage is TRBJ2-7, with D perhaps matching TRBD1 (5 bases). Germline V gene sequence: CDR1 SGDLS, CDR2 YYNGEE. The CDR3 length is 14 residues. With 5 bases removed from V and 4 bases from J, the gap between germline ends came to 16 bases.

This chain connects TRBV30 to TRBJ1-3; D ambiguous. The ends were cut back, 5 bases at V and 5 bases at J, with 10 bases in the middle. This CDR3 comprises 12 residues. The V gene's germline CDR1 is GTSNPN and CDR2 SVGIG (reference sequence). CDR3 sequence reads: CAWSDVRNTIYF. In DNA form, the CDR3 reads TGTGCCTGGTCGGACGTCAGAAACACCATATATTTT.

The chain carries TRBV14 and TRBJ2-1; D uncertain. V was shortened by 0 bases and J by 4 bases, with 13 bases between the two germline ends. Germline V gives CDR1 SGHDN, CDR2 FVKESK. CDR3 length: 16 amino acids. The CDR3 sequence: CASSQEINSLYNEQFF. Here the CDR3 DNA reads TGTGCCAGCAGCCAAGAGATTAACAGCCTTTACAATGAGCAGTTCTTC.

This clone is a singleton in its sample. V and J are TRBV19 and TRBJ2-1; the D is unclear. Germline V gives CDR1 LNHDA, CDR2 SQIVND (reference sequence). The CDR3 runs to 15 residues. Trimming removed 1 base at V and 0 bases at J, with 7 bases between. CDR3 amino acids: CASSIAWPSYNEQFF. CDR3 bases: TGTGCCAGTAGTATAGCTTGGCCCTCCTACAATGAGCAGTTCTTC.

This chain links TRBV15 with TRBJ2-1, with a weak D call TRBD2 (5 bases). The V gene's germline CDR1 is LNHNV and CDR2 YYDKDF (reference sequence). The CDR3 spans 14 residues. With 0 bases removed from V and 7 bases from J, the gap between germline ends came to 10 bases. CDR3 DNA sequence: TGTGCCACCAGCAGAGACGTAGCGAGTAATGAGCAGTTCTTC. Translated, it gives CATSRDVASNEQFF. The whole variable domain, remainder taken from reference TRBV15 and TRBJ2-1, is DAMVIQNPRYQVTQFGKPVTLSCSQTLNHNVMYWYQQKSSQAPKLLFHYYDKDFNNEADTPDNFQSRRPNTSFCFLDIRSPGLGDTAMYLCATSRDVASNEQFFGPGTRLTVL.

This rearrangement joins TRBV4-2 to TRBJ1-1, with a tentative D call TRBD1 (5 bases). The CDR3 is 14 amino acids. V was pared by 5 bases and J by 5 bases, with 15 bases between. Germline-derived CDR1 and CDR2 are LGHNA and YNFKEQ. The CDR3 coding sequence is TGTGCCAGCAGCTCTCTGAAAGGGGCAACTGAAGCTTTCTTT. This codes for CASSSLKGATEAFF.

This chain links TRBV19 with TRBJ2-6; D gene uncertain. V shed 3 bases and J shed 4 bases, with 4 bases lying between them. CDR1 LNHDA and CDR2 SQIVND come from the germline V gene (reference sequence). The CDR3 consists of 13 residues. This CDR3 is CASSMPGANVLTF. The CDR3 DNA follows: TGTGCCAGTAGTATGCCAGGGGCCAACGTCCTGACTTTC.

This CDR3 is CASSWESGRSIMDTQYF. DNA for the CDR3: TGTGCCAGCAGCTGGGAGAGCGGGAGGAGTATTATGGATACGCAGTATTTT. This rearrangement joins TRBV7-2 to TRBJ2-3; 9 nucleotides align to TRBD2. In germline, CDR1 is SGHTA, CDR2 FQGNSA. The CDR3 runs 17 residues. V lost 4 bases, J lost 6 bases, and 14 bases stayed unmatched.